This passage covers 24 T cell receptor beta chains from one sample sequenced in a study of shared clonotypes between healthy human individuals. Generated by immunoSEQ multiplex PCR, the TCRdb table keeps only in-frame clones and is missing some. This repertoire shows roughly 500,000 clones, 79% found once; its top ten account for roughly 13%. Sequencing was carried out using PBMCs. These receptors were collected from a woman aged 40 to 55 in good health. Some clones in this sample may be carry-over from other donors' samples.

The chain joins TRBV14 to TRBJ2-5; D is unclear. The CDR3 length is 14 residues. V shed 4 bases and J shed 5 bases, with 14 bases lying between them. The germline V gene encodes CDR1 SGHDN and CDR2 FVKESK. CDR3 bases: TGTGCCAGCAGCCCTAAGCACGGTGGGGAGACCCAGTACTTC. Its protein is CASSPKHGGETQYF.

J is TRBJ2-1 and V is TRBV11-2, with unresolved D. The V gene's germline CDR1 is SGHAT and CDR2 FQNNGV. Trimming removed 3 bases from V and 5 bases from J, with 11 bases in between. The CDR3 has 14 amino acids. The CDR3 loop is CASSFIGQNNEQFF. DNA for the CDR3: TGTGCCAGCAGCTTCATCGGCCAAAACAATGAGCAGTTCTTC.

J is TRBJ2-1 and V is TRBV11-2, with D unresolved. V lost 2 bases and J 6 bases, leaving 11 bases between the germline ends. This CDR3 has 14 amino acids. The germline V gene has CDR1 SGHAT and CDR2 FQNNGV. CDR3 DNA sequence: TGTGCCAGCAGCTTACCGGGTGGGTTCAATGAGCAGTTCTTC. Translating gives CASSLPGGFNEQFF.

The gene calls are TRBV30 and TRBJ1-2; 7 bases match TRBD1. The CDR3 is 13 residues long. V shed 8 bases, J shed 3 bases, and the junction held 9 bases outside the gene matches. Germline assignment: CDR1 GTSNPN and CDR2 SVGIG (reference sequence). CDR3 region: CAQRQGLDYGYTF. CDR3 in DNA: TGTGCCCAGAGACAGGGACTAGACTATGGCTACACCTTC.

The chain couples TRBV15 to TRBJ1-5; D unclear. Germline CDR1 LNHNV, CDR2 YYDKDF (reference sequence). This CDR3 region has 15 residues. The V end was cut by 0 bases, the J end by 2 bases, with 8 bases between. The CDR3 protein is CATSRDYAGNQPQHF. As DNA, the CDR3 is TGTGCCACCAGCAGAGATTACGCAGGCAATCAGCCCCAGCATTTT.

The chain couples TRBV2 to TRBJ1-5; tentative D call: TRBD1 (5 bases). CDR1 SNHLY and CDR2 FYNNEI come from the germline V gene. The CDR3 covers 12 residues. Trimming took 6 bases from V and 3 from J, leaving 6 bases between them. The CDR3 nucleotides read TGTGCCAGCAGCAGGGTCAATCAGCCCCAGCATTTT. Translating it yields CASSRVNQPQHF.

This sequence joins TRBV28 and TRBJ2-6; TRBD1 matches 7 bases. Losses at the gene ends were 8 bases for V and 2 bases for J; bases not matched to a gene: 6. This CDR3 comprises 15 residues. Looked up from germline, CDR1 is MDHEN and CDR2 is SYDVKM. Written as DNA, the CDR3 is TGTGCCAGCCGCGACCAGGGGGCTGGGGCCAACGTCCTGACTTTC. It yields the protein CASRDQGAGANVLTF.

In its sample, this clone was seen a few times. This chain connects TRBV29-1 to TRBJ2-1, with 8 bases lining up with TRBD2. Unmatched junction bases numbered 11, after V lost 7 bases and J lost 6 bases. The CDR3 has 14 amino acids. Per germline, CDR1 SQVTM and CDR2 ANQGSEA. The CDR3 protein is CSGKPGLVTNEQFF. The CDR3 region has the DNA TGCAGCGGGAAACCGGGACTAGTTACCAATGAGCAGTTCTTC.

The chain couples TRBV30 to TRBJ1-1; TRBD1 matches at 9 bases. The germline V gene has CDR1 GTSNPN and CDR2 SVGIG (reference sequence). The trim removed 1 base at V and 3 bases at J, leaving 3 bases unmatched. This CDR3 region has 14 residues. The CDR3 nucleotides are TGTGCCTGGAGTGCTAGACAGGGGGACACTGAAGCTTTCTTT. Its translation is CAWSARQGDTEAFF.

In its sample, this clone was seen once. The chain has TRBV11-2 and TRBJ2-7; TRBD2 might be the D (5 bases). Trimming cost V 5 bases and J 6 bases, with 8 bases left between them. This CDR3 is built from 11 residues. Germline V lookup: CDR1 SGHAT, CDR2 FQNNGV. The DNA of the CDR3 is TGTGCCAGCAGCGAGGCGGGCGAGCAGTACTTC. This codes for CASSEAGEQYF.

As to this clone: At the DNA level, this CDR3 is encoded by other sequences in the same sample as well. The chain uses TRBV7-3 and TRBJ2-1; 9 nucleotides match TRBD1. The V gene's germline CDR1 is SGHTA and CDR2 FQGTGA. The ends lost 5 bases at V and 1 base at J; junction bases unmatched: 3. This CDR3 is built from 15 residues. CDR3 sequence: CASSQTGGSYNEQFF. DNA for the CDR3: TGTGCCAGCAGCCAGACAGGGGGTTCCTACAATGAGCAGTTCTTC.

The V gene is TRBV7-7, the J gene TRBJ2-5; tentative D call: TRBD1 (5 bases). The ends were cut back, 4 bases at V and 2 bases at J, with 8 bases in the middle. This CDR3 region has 13 residues. Germline V CDR1 and CDR2: SSHAT, FNYEAQ (reference sequence). The CDR3 spells CASSSDIQETQYF. DNA for the CDR3: TGTGCCAGCAGCTCGGACATACAAGAGACCCAGTACTTC.

This clone was detected once. CDR3 sequence reads: CASSLQDRAPYGYTF. The DNA for the CDR3 is TGTGCCAGCAGCCTCCAGGACAGGGCGCCCTATGGCTACACCTTC. The chain links TRBV7-9 to TRBJ1-2; 8 nucleotides match TRBD1. Germline loops: CDR1 SEHNR, CDR2 FQNEAQ (reference sequence). Trimming cost V 5 bases and J 4 bases; bases outside gene matches: 9. The CDR3 is 15 amino acids.

The chain employs TRBV9 and TRBJ2-1; TRBD2 agrees at 7 bases. CDR1 is SGDLS and CDR2 is YYNGEE in the germline V gene. The CDR3 extends over 15 amino acids. V lost 4 bases to trimming and J lost 8 bases; unmatched junction nucleotides: 12. CDR3 in amino acids: CASSRRGGSEDEQFF. Written as DNA, the CDR3 is TGTGCCAGCAGCCGGAGGGGCGGGAGCGAGGATGAGCAGTTCTTC.

The V gene is TRBV7-3, the J gene TRBJ1-4, with 9 bases fitting TRBD1. Per germline, CDR1 SGHTA and CDR2 FQGTGA. V lost 5 bases, J lost 0 bases, and 19 bases stayed unmatched. This CDR3 region has 21 residues. DNA of the CDR3: TGTGCCAGCAGCCAACATTCCAACAGGGGGCGATACATTGCAACTAATGAAAAACTGTTTTTT. Translation: CASSQHSNRGRYIATNEKLFF.

This rearrangement joins TRBV6-5 to TRBJ2-1; D call uncertain. The germline V gene encodes CDR1 MNHEY and CDR2 SVGAGI. V was clipped by 0 bases and J by 7 bases, with 7 bases between them. The CDR3 spans 13 residues. This CDR3 reads CASSYSSSNEQFF. DNA for the CDR3: TGTGCCAGCAGTTACTCTAGCTCGAATGAGCAGTTCTTC.

The rearrangement joins TRBV11-2 to TRBJ2-7, with 7 bases matching TRBD2. The CDR3 runs to 14 residues. Germline V gene lookup returns CDR1 SGHAT and CDR2 FQNNGV. The V gene end was trimmed by 4 bases and the J gene end by 3 bases; junction bases not matched to a gene: 6. The CDR3 coding sequence is TGTGCCAGCAGCTCCGGACTAGTCAACTACGAGCAGTACTTC. As protein: CASSSGLVNYEQYF. The variable domain in full, with the rest retrieved from reference TRBV11-2 and TRBJ2-7, is EAGVAQSPRYKIIEKRQSVAFWCNPISGHATLYWYQQILGQGPKLLIQFQNNGVVDDSQLPKDRFSAERLKGVDSTLKIQPAKLEDSAVYLCASSSGLVNYEQYFGPGTRLTVT.

This chain uses TRBV15 with TRBJ2-5; D ambiguous. V dropped 3 bases and J dropped 4 bases, with 6 bases sitting between them. Germline V gives CDR1 LNHNV, CDR2 YYDKDF (reference sequence). The CDR3 runs 12 residues. CDR3 DNA sequence: TGTGCCACCAGCAGGGAAATAGAGACCCAGTACTTC. It translates to CATSREIETQYF. Full variable domain (missing parts from reference TRBV15 and TRBJ2-5): DAMVIQNPRYQVTQFGKPVTLSCSQTLNHNVMYWYQQKSSQAPKLLFHYYDKDFNNEADTPDNFQSRRPNTSFCFLDIRSPGLGDTAMYLCATSREIETQYFGPGTRLLVL.

As concerns this clone: The sample has other DNA sequences that encode this CDR3 too. This chain links TRBV18 with TRBJ2-1; D unresolved. This CDR3 has 12 residues. V was shortened by 3 bases and J by 7 bases, with 7 bases between the two germline ends. Germline V gene data show CDR1 as KGHSH and CDR2 as LQKENI. The CDR3 loop is CASSPGRNEQFF. DNA of the CDR3: TGTGCCAGCTCACCGGGCCGGAATGAGCAGTTCTTC. Drawing the rest from reference TRBV18 and TRBJ2-1, the complete variable domain is NAGVMQNPRHLVRRRGQEARLRCSPMKGHSHVYWYRQLPEEGLKFMVYLQKENIIDESGMPKERFSAEFPKEGPSILRIQQVVRGDSAAYFCASSPGRNEQFFGPGTRLTVL.

The chain combines TRBV2 with TRBJ1-5, with D hard to call. Germline V gene sequence: CDR1 SNHLY, CDR2 FYNNEI. Trimming shortened V by 8 bases and J by 4 bases, and 12 bases separated the two germline ends. This CDR3 has 13 residues. The CDR3 protein is CASAGEKNQPQHF. DNA of the CDR3: TGTGCCAGCGCGGGCGAGAAGAATCAGCCCCAGCATTTT. The variable domain in full, completed from reference TRBV2 and TRBJ1-5, reads EPEVTQTPSHQVTQMGQEVILRCVPISNHLYFYWYRQILGQKVEFLVSFYNNEISEKSEIFDDQFSVERPDGSNFTLKIRSTKLEDSAMYFCASAGEKNQPQHFGDGTRLSIL.

The chain recombines TRBV7-3 with TRBJ1-1, with TRBD1 matching 9 bases. V dropped 6 bases and J dropped 4; count of bases not matched to a gene: 3. CDR1 is SGHTA and CDR2 is FQGTGA in the germline V gene. This CDR3 comprises 13 residues. CDR3 DNA sequence: TGTGCCAGCAGTTGGACAGGGGTCACTGAAGCTTTCTTT. Protein product: CASSWTGVTEAFF.

This chain joins TRBV6-5 and TRBJ2-7; D could derive from TRBD1 or TRBD2 (6 bases each). Germline values: CDR1 MNHEY, CDR2 SVGAGI. CDR3 length equals 16 residues. The V end was cut by 4 bases, the J end by 7 bases, with 23 bases between. The chain's CDR3 is CASSFLIGGLAREQYF. DNA for the CDR3: TGTGCCAGCAGTTTCCTTATTGGGGGGCTCGCGAGGGAGCAGTACTTC.

The chain joins TRBV19 to TRBJ2-6; D gene ambiguous. Deletions cut 0 bases from V and 1 base from J, with 10 bases between. Germline V gene data show CDR1 as LNHDA and CDR2 as SQIVND (reference sequence). The CDR3 length is 17 residues. CDR3 DNA: TGTGCCAGTAGTATAGATAGCAGCAGATCTGGGGCCAACGTCCTGACTTTC. It yields the protein CASSIDSSRSGANVLTF. Full variable domain (remainder filled in from reference TRBV19 and TRBJ2-6): DGGITQSPKYLFRKEGQNVTLSCEQNLNHDAMYWYRQDPGQGLRLIYYSQIVNDFQKGDIAEGYSVSREKKESFPLTVTSAQKNPTAFYLCASSIDSSRSGANVLTFGAGSRLTVL.

The chain uses TRBV6-6 and TRBJ1-3; 8 nucleotides agree with TRBD1. Per the germline V gene, CDR1 is MNHNY and CDR2 is SVGAGI (reference sequence). The CDR3 consists of 14 residues. Germline trimming cut 6 bases from V and 4 bases from J; bases unmatched to any gene: 5. The CDR3 nucleotides are TGTGCCAGCAGCCTCCAGGGGGCGGGAAACACCATATATTTT. Translation gives CASSLQGAGNTIYF.